The TCR beta chain described here comes from a study of shared clonotypes between healthy human individuals. Overall study results and limits: Sequencing depth was expected to influence donor clonotype sharing.

Germline V gene sequence: CDR1 SGHNT, CDR2 YYREEE (reference sequence). V gave up 4 bases and J gave up 6 bases, with 13 bases separating them. This CDR3 has 14 residues. On this clone: The antigen is undetermined.

At the deep level, the assay was run. Sequencing was performed with immunoSEQ multiplex PCR; in TCRdb, only in-frame clones are kept and a portion is missing. This sample has some 2,100,000 clones; 90% to 96% occur once, and the top ten carry about 0.13%. The clonotype originates from a man aged 18 to 35 in good health. Sequenced material: naive CD4+ T cells sorted from blood. Subset noted: CD45RA+ positively selected. This chain connects TRBV5-4 to TRBJ2-2; D is possibly TRBD1 or TRBD2 (6 bases each). CDR3 in amino acids: CASSLEGGSGELFF. In DNA, the CDR3 is TGTGCCAGCAGCCTGGAGGGGGGCTCCGGGGAGCTGTTTTTT.